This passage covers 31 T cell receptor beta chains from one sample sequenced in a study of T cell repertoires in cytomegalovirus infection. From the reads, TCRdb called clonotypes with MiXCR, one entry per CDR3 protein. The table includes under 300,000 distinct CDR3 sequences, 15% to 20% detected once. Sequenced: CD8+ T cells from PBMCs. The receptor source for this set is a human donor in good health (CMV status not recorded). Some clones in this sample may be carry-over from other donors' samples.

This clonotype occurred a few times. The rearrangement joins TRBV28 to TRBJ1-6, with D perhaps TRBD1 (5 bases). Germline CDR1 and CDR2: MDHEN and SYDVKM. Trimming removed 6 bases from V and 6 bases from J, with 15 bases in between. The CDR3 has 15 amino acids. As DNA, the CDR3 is TGTGCCAGCAGAACGGGACCGGGAGCTAATTCACCCCTCCACTTT. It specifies CASRTGPGANSPLHF.

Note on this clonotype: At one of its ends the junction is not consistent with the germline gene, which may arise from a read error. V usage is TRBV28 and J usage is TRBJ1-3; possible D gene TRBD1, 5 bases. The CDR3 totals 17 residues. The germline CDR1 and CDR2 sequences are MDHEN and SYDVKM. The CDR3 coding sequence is TGTGCCAGCACCCTGGGGCTTACCCCCCTCTCTGGAACCACCATATATTTT. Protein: CASTLGLTPLSGTTIYF. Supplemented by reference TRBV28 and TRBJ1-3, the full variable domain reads DVKVTQSSRYLVKRTGEKVFLECVQDMDHENMFWYRQDPGLGLRLIYFSYDVKMKEKGDIPEGYSVSREKKERFSLILESASTNQTSMYLCASTLGLTPLSGTTIYFGEGSWLTVV.

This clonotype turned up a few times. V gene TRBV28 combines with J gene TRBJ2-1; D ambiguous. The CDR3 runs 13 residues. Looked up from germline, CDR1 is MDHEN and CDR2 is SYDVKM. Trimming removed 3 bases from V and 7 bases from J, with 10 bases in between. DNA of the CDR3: TGTGCCAGCAGTTTTTTCGAAAGGAATGAGCAGTTCTTC. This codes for CASSFFERNEQFF.

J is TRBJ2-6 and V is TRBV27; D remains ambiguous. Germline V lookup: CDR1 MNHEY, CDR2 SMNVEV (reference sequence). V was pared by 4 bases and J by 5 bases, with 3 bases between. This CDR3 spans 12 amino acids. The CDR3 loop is CASSSRANVLTF. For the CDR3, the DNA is TGTGCCAGCAGTTCCAGGGCCAACGTCCTGACTTTC.

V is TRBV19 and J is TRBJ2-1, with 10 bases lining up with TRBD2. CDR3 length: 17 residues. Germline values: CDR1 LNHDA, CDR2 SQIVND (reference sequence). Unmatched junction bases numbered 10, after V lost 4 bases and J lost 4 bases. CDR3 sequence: CASSKGPAGGAYNEQFF. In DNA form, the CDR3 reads TGTGCCAGTAGTAAGGGACCAGCGGGGGGGGCATACAATGAGCAGTTCTTC.

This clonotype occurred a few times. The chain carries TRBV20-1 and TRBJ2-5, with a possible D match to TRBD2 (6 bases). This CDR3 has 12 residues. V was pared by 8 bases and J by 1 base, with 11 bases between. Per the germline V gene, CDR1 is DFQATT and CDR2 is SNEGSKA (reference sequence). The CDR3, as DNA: TGCAGTATTAGCGGCCTCCAAGAGACCCAGTACTTC. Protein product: CSISGLQETQYF.

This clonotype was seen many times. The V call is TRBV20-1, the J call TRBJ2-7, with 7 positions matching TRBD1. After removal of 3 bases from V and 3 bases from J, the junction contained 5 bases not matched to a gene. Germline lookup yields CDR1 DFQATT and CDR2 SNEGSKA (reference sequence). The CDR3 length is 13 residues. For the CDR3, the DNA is TGCAGTGCTAGGGGACAGAGAATCTACGAGCAGTACTTC. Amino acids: CSARGQRIYEQYF.

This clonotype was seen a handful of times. The CDR3 protein is CASSYSGSLFEQYF. In DNA, the CDR3 is TGTGCCAGCAGTTACTCTGGCAGTTTATTCGAGCAGTACTTC. The rearrangement joins TRBV6-5 to TRBJ2-7; no clear D. Germline CDR1 reads MNHEY; CDR2 reads SVGAGI. The CDR3 spans 14 residues. Trimming cost V 0 bases and J 6 bases, with 12 bases left between them.

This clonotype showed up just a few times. The chain's CDR3 is CASSLALGTPTDTQYF. The CDR3 nucleotides are TGTGCCAGCAGCTTAGCGCTCGGTACTCCCACAGATACGCAGTATTTT. V and J are TRBV7-8 and TRBJ2-3; D is undetermined. The CDR3 totals 16 residues. Germline loops: CDR1 SGHVS, CDR2 FQNEAQ. The ends were cut back, 0 bases at V and 2 bases at J, with 12 bases in the middle.

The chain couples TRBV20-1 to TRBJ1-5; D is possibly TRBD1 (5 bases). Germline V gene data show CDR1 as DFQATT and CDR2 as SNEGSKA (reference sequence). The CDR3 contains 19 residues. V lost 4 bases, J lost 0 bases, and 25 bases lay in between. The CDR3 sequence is CSAKTQRDPEGYSNQPQHF. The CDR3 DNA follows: TGCAGTGCTAAAACCCAGAGGGACCCCGAGGGCTATAGCAATCAGCCCCAGCATTTT.

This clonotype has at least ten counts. The CDR3 sequence: CASSLVSVSGTDTQYF. In DNA form, the CDR3 reads TGTGCCAGCAGCTTAGTGTCGGTATCAGGCACAGATACGCAGTATTTT. V usage is TRBV7-8 and J usage is TRBJ2-3; unclear D gene. The V end was cut by 1 base, the J end by 1 base, with 12 bases between. This CDR3 contains 16 residues. The germline V gene encodes CDR1 SGHVS and CDR2 FQNEAQ.

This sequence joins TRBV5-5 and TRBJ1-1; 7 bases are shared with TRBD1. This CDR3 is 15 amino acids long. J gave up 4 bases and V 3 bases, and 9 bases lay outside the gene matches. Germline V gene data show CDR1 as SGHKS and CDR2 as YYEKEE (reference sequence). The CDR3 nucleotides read TGTGCCAGCAGCTATCAGACAGGGCCGGGCACTGAAGCTTTCTTT. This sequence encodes CASSYQTGPGTEAFF. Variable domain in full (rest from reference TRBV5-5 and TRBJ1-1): DAGVTQSPTHLIKTRGQQVTLRCSPISGHKSVSWYQQVLGQGPQFIFQYYEKEERGRGNFPDRFSARQFPNYSSELNVNALLLGDSALYLCASSYQTGPGTEAFFGQGTRLTVV.

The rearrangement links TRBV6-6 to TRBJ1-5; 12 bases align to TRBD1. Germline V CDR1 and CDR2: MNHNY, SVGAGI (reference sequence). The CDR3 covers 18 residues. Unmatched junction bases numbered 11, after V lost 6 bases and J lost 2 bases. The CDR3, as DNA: TGTGCCAGCAGCCTCCGGGACAGGGGGCGGGAGGGCAATCAGCCCCAGCATTTT. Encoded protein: CASSLRDRGREGNQPQHF.

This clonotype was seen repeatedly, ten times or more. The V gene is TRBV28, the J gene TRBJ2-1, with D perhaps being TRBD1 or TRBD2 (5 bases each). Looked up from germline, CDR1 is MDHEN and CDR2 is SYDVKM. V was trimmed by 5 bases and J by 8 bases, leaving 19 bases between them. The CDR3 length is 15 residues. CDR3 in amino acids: CASSPRDPRIDEQFF. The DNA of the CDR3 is TGTGCCAGCAGTCCCCGGGACCCCCGGATTGATGAGCAGTTCTTC.

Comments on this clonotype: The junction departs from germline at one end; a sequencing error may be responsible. The CDR3, as DNA: TGTGCCAGCAGTCCCGAACAGGGGGCCCAAGAGTCCCAGTACTTC. Translating gives CASSPEQGAQESQYF. The genes are TRBV12-3 or TRBV12-4 and TRBJ2-5; the match to TRBD1 covers 9 bases. The CDR3 contains 15 residues.

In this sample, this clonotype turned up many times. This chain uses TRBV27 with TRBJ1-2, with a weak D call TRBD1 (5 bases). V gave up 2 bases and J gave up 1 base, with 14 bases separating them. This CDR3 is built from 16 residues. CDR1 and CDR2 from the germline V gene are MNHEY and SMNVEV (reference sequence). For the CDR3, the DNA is TGTGCCAGCAGTTTAAGGTTCGCGGGACGTAACTATGGCTACACCTTC. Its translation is CASSLRFAGRNYGYTF.

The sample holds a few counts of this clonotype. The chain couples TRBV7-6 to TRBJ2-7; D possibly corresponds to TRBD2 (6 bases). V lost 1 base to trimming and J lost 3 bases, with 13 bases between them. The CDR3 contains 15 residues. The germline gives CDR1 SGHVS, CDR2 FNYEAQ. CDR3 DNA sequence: TGTGCCAGCAGCTTAGGCAGCGGGCCAGACTACGAGCAGTACTTC. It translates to CASSLGSGPDYEQYF.

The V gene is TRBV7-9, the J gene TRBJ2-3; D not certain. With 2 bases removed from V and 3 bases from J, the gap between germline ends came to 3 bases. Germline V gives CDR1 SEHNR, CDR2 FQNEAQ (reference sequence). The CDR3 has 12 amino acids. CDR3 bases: TGTGCCAGCAGCTTATGGACAGATACGCAGTATTTT. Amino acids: CASSLWTDTQYF.

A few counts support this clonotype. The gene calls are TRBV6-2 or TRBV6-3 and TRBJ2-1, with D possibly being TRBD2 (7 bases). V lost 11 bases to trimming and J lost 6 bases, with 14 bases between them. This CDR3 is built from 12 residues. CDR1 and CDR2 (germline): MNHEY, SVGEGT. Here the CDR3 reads CAGGGQANEQFF. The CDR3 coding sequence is TGTGCCGGGGGGGGGCAGGCCAATGAGCAGTTCTTC.

The CDR3 DNA reads TGCAGTGCTAGAGACGGTAGCGGGATGACAGATACGCAGTATTTT. It translates to CSARDGSGMTDTQYF. The chain couples TRBV20-1 to TRBJ2-3, with 8 bases lining up with TRBD2. The J segment lost 3 bases and the V segment lost 0 bases, leaving 5 bases of the junction unmatched. The germline V gene encodes CDR1 DFQATT and CDR2 SNEGSKA (reference sequence). The CDR3 is made up of 15 amino acids.

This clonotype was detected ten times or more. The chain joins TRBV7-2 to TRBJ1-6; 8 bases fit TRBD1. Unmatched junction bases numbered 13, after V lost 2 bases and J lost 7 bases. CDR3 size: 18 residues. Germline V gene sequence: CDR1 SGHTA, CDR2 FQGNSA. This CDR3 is CASSLLPGGAGSNSPLHF. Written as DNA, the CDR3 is TGTGCCAGCAGCTTATTACCAGGGGGCGCCGGGTCAAATTCACCCCTCCACTTT. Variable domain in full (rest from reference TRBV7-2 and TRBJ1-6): GAGVSQSPSNKVTEKGKDVELRCDPISGHTALYWYRQSLGQGLEFLIYFQGNSAPDKSGLPSDRFSAERTGGSVSTLTIQRTQQEDSAVYLCASSLLPGGAGSNSPLHFGNGTRLTVT.

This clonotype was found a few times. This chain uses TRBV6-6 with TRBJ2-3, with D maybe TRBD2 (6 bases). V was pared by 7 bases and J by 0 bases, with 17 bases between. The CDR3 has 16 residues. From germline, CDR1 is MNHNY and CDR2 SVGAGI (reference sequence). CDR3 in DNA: TGTGCCAGCAACCTACTAGCCGTGACTAGCACAGATACGCAGTATTTT. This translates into CASNLLAVTSTDTQYF.

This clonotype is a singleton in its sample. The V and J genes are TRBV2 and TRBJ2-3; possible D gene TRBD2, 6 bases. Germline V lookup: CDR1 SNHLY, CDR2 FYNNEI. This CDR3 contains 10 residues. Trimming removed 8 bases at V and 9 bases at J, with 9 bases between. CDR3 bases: TGTGCCAGCGGGGGGAGGACGCAGTATTTT. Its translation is CASGGRTQYF. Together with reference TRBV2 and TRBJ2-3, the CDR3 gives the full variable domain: EPEVTQTPSHQVTQMGQEVILRCVPISNHLYFYWYRQILGQKVEFLVSFYNNEISEKSEIFDDQFSVERPDGSNFTLKIRSTKLEDSAMYFCASGGRTQYFGPGTRLTVL.

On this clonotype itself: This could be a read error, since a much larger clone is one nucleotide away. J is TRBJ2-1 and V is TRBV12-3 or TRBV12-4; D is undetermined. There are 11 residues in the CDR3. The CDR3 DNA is TGTGCCGGCAGTTTTGGTTGGGAGCAGTTCTTC. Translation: CAGSFGWEQFF.

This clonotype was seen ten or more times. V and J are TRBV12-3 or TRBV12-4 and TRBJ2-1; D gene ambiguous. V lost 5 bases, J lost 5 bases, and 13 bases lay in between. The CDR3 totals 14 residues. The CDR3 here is CASSQGPWDNEQFF. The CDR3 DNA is TGTGCCAGCAGTCAAGGACCGTGGGACAATGAGCAGTTCTTC.

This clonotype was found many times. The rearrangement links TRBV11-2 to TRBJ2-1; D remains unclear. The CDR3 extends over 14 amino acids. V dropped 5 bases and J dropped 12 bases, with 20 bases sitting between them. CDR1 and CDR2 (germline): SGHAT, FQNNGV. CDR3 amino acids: CASSPKPSSLGQFF. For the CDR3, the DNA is TGTGCCAGCAGCCCCAAACCTTCGTCTCTAGGGCAGTTCTTC.

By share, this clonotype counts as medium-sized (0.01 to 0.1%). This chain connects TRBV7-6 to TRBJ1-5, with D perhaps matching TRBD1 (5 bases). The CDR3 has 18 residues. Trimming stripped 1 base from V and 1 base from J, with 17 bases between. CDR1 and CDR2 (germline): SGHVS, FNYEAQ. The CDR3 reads CASSLEGAPGGSNQPQHF. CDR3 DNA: TGTGCCAGCAGCTTAGAAGGGGCTCCCGGTGGGAGCAATCAGCCCCAGCATTTT.

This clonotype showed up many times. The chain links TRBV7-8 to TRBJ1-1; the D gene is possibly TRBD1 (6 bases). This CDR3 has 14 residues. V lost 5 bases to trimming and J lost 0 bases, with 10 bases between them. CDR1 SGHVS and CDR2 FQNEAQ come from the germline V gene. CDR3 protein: CASSQTGMNTEAFF. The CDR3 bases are TGTGCCAGCAGCCAGACAGGCATGAACACTGAAGCTTTCTTT.

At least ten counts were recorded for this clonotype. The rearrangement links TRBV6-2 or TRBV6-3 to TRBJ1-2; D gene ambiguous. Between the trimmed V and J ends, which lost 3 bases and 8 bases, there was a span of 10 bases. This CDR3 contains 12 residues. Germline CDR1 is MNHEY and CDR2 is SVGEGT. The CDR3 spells CASSYPTEGYTF. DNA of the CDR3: TGTGCCAGCAGTTATCCAACAGAGGGCTACACCTTC.

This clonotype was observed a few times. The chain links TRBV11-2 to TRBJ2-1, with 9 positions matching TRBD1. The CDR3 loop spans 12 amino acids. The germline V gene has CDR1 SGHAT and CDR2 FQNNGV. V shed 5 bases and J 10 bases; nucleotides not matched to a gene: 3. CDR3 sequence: CASSAGTGEQFF. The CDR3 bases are TGTGCCAGCAGCGCTGGGACAGGGGAGCAGTTCTTC.

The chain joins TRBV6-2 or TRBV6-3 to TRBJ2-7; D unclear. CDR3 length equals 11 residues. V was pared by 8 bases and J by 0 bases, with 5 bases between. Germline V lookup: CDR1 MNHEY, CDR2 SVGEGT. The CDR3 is CASGNSYEQYF. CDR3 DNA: TGTGCCAGCGGAAACTCCTACGAGCAGTACTTC.